The next 5 T cell receptor beta chains were all read from a single sample in a study of blood T cell repertoires in COVID-19 (TCRdb year 2020). Library prep was done by the immunoSEQ multiplex PCR assay. TCRdb mirrors the immuneACCESS table, restricted to in-frame sequences. Some clones are absent from its copies; in checked studies, under half trace to an unresolved V gene, and the reason for the others is unknown. The sample data list tens of thousands of clones, and about 80% of these were observed just once. Less than 30% of the sample rests with the top ten. The sequenced material came from peripheral blood. Receptors were obtained from a man between 65 and 79 years old with active COVID-19.

J is TRBJ1-1 and V is TRBV7-8, with 7 nucleotides matching TRBD1. V trimming: 7 bases; J trimming: 5 bases; junction bases outside the gene matches: 22. CDR1 is SGHVS, CDR2 FQNEAQ, per germline. This CDR3 spans 18 amino acids. The DNA for the CDR3 is TGTGCCAGCAACGATCCTTTCCTGGGCCCAGGGGGAAAAACTGAAGCTTTCTTT. This codes for CASNDPFLGPGGKTEAFF.

The genes are TRBV5-1 and TRBJ2-7; TRBD1 agrees at 12 bases. CDR1 and CDR2 from the germline V gene are SGHRS and YFSETQ. CDR3 size: 14 residues. V was pared by 4 bases and J by 6 bases, with 5 bases of the junction left unmatched. The CDR3 nucleotides are TGCGCCAGCAGCCCGGGACAGGGGGCCGGCGAGCAGTACTTC. Protein: CASSPGQGAGEQYF.

The J gene is TRBJ2-1, the V gene TRBV9, with TRBD2 matching 12 bases. With 3 bases clipped from V and 9 bases from J, the junction kept 7 bases outside the gene matches. Germline-derived CDR1 and CDR2 are SGDLS and YYNGEE. CDR3 size: 15 residues. Here the CDR3 DNA reads TGTGCCAGCAGCGGGGCTAGCGGGAGGGTGACTGAGCAGTTCTTC. Translated: CASSGASGRVTEQFF.

The V and J genes are TRBV9 and TRBJ1-6; 7 bases line up with TRBD1. CDR3 length: 16 amino acids. The germline V gene encodes CDR1 SGDLS and CDR2 YYNGEE. Trimming removed 3 bases from V and 6 bases from J; junction bases left unmatched: 9. As DNA, the CDR3 is TGTGCCAGCAGCGATGAACGACAGGGCCGTAATTCACCCCTCCACTTT. Its translation is CASSDERQGRNSPLHF. Looking up the rest from reference TRBV9 and TRBJ1-6 gives the full variable domain: DSGVTQTPKHLITATGQRVTLRCSPRSGDLSVYWYQQSLDQGLQFLIQYYNGEERAKGNILERFSAQQFPDLHSELNLSSLELGDSALYFCASSDERQGRNSPLHFGNGTRLTVT.

J is TRBJ1-2 and V is TRBV11-3; perhaps TRBD1 as D (5 bases). Germline assignment: CDR1 SGHNT and CDR2 YENEEA. This CDR3 has 16 residues. The V gene lost 1 base and the J gene lost 6 bases, with 18 bases spanning the gap. The CDR3 sequence: CASSLVRDSGGNGYTF. CDR3 DNA sequence: TGTGCCAGCAGCTTAGTTCGCGATTCGGGGGGGAATGGCTACACCTTC.